These 19 T cell receptor beta chains were all obtained from the same sample, sequenced in a study of metastatic and nonmetastatic thyroid tumors. Patients were all untreated before their thyroid surgery. TCRdb reanalyzed the PCR reads via MiXCR. The sample has tens of thousands of clones; approximately 22% are singletons. The sample comprised blood. The receptors shown here come from a female donor with papillary thyroid cancer or a benign thyroid nodule (not recorded which). Some clones in this sample may be carry-over from other donors' samples.

This clone was seen repeatedly, ten times or more. The J gene is TRBJ1-5, the V gene TRBV7-3, with D perhaps TRBD1 (6 bases). The V end lost 2 bases, the J end lost 1 base, and 9 bases lay between the germline ends. The CDR3 has 15 residues. The germline V gene has CDR1 SGHTA and CDR2 FQGTGA. The CDR3 region is CASSLEGVSNQPQHF. In nucleotides, the CDR3 is TGTGCCAGCAGCTTAGAGGGGGTCAGCAATCAGCCCCAGCATTTT.

The chain links TRBV20-1 to TRBJ2-2; 9 positions match TRBD2. Trimming took 6 bases from V and 2 from J; bases not matched to a gene: 4. The CDR3 spans 14 residues. Germline CDR1 DFQATT, CDR2 SNEGSKA (reference sequence). The CDR3 DNA reads as TGCAGTGCCCGACTAGCGGACAACACCGGGGAGCTGTTTTTT. Residues: CSARLADNTGELFF.

This clone was seen repeatedly, ten times or more. The chain links TRBV20-1 to TRBJ2-7, with 8 bases aligning to TRBD2. The CDR3 has 16 residues. Germline V gene lookup returns CDR1 DFQATT and CDR2 SNEGSKA (reference sequence). The V gene end was trimmed by 3 bases and the J gene end by 2 bases; junction bases not matched to a gene: 12. The CDR3 here is CSASYLRAGVAYEQYF. CDR3 DNA: TGCAGTGCTAGCTATCTCCGAGCGGGAGTTGCCTACGAGCAGTACTTC.

This clone appeared many times. The V gene is TRBV29-1, the J gene TRBJ1-1, with TRBD1 as a possible D gene (5 bases). The V end was cut by 1 base, the J end by 0 bases, with 6 bases between. The germline CDR1 and CDR2 sequences are SQVTM and ANQGSEA. This CDR3 is built from 13 residues. The CDR3 bases are TGCAGCGTTGAAGGACAGATGAACACTGAAGCTTTCTTT. Its translation is CSVEGQMNTEAFF.

This CDR3 reads CASTPRGSGSPLHF. The CDR3 nucleotides read TGTGCCAGCACGCCACGGGGGTCTGGGTCACCCCTCCACTTT. J is TRBJ1-6 and V is TRBV6-1, with D tentatively TRBD1 (5 bases). CDR1 and CDR2 from the germline V gene are MNHNS and SASEGT. Trimming stripped 7 bases from V and 10 bases from J, with 17 bases between. CDR3 length: 14 residues.

The chain uses TRBV20-1 and TRBJ2-5, with D unclear. The CDR3 sequence is 11 residues long. The germline V gene encodes CDR1 DFQATT and CDR2 SNEGSKA (reference sequence). V was trimmed by 6 bases and J by 3 bases, leaving 8 bases between them. The CDR3 DNA follows: TGCAGTGCAGGGCCAAAAGAGACCCAGTACTTC. This sequence encodes CSAGPKETQYF.

This clone has at least ten counts. The rearrangement links TRBV11-2 to TRBJ1-1; D is undetermined. Germline loops: CDR1 SGHAT, CDR2 FQNNGV. The length of the CDR3 is 12 residues. V was pared by 4 bases and J by 6 bases, with 9 bases between. The CDR3 DNA reads as TGTGCCAGCAGCTGGAGTCGGGCTGAAGCTTTCTTT. Protein product: CASSWSRAEAFF.

This chain connects TRBV7-9 to TRBJ2-2; the D gene is possibly TRBD2 (5 bases). The CDR3 is made up of 13 amino acids. Trimming shortened V by 5 bases and J by 6 bases, and 10 bases separated the two germline ends. CDR1 and CDR2 from the germline V gene are SEHNR and FQNEAQ (reference sequence). This CDR3 is CASSQRVSGELFF. In DNA, the CDR3 is TGTGCCAGCAGCCAGAGGGTTTCCGGGGAGCTGTTTTTT.

This clone was seen many times. The genes are TRBV29-1 and TRBJ1-1; possibly TRBD1 for D (6 bases). The germline V gene has CDR1 SQVTM and CDR2 ANQGSEA. V was cut by 5 bases and J by 1 base, with 14 bases left in between. The CDR3 is 14 amino acids. The CDR3: CSVSPRTANTEAFF. The CDR3 coding sequence is TGCAGCGTTTCCCCTCGGACAGCGAACACTGAAGCTTTCTTT.

Many counts were recorded for this clone. This sequence joins TRBV15 and TRBJ2-5; D could derive from TRBD1 or TRBD2 (5 bases each). The V end lost 1 base, the J end lost 5 bases, and 23 bases lay between the germline ends. The CDR3 runs to 18 residues. The germline V gene encodes CDR1 LNHNV and CDR2 YYDKDF (reference sequence). The CDR3 reads CATSRGQEGRRGLETQYF. The CDR3 nucleotides read TGTGCCACCAGCAGAGGACAAGAGGGTAGAAGGGGTTTGGAGACCCAGTACTTC.

The table lists this clone with many counts. One end of the junction varies from germline; a read error may be responsible. The V and J genes are TRBV7-9 and TRBJ2-3; TRBD2 aligns across 9 bases. Per germline, CDR1 SEHNR and CDR2 FQNEAQ (reference sequence). This CDR3 comprises 14 residues. This CDR3 reads CASTLRLADDTQYF. The DNA of the CDR3 is TGTGCCAGCACCTTAAGACTAGCGGATGATACGCAGTATTTT.

This clone was seen repeatedly, ten times or more. One end of the junction fails to match germline, which may point to a read error. The genes are TRBV7-7 and TRBJ2-5, with TRBD2 identical over 8 bases. Germline CDR1 SSHAT, CDR2 FNYEAQ (reference sequence). This CDR3 region has 17 residues. The CDR3 DNA reads as TGTGCTAGCAGCTTACCTCCGGGAGGGCTCGGGCAAGAGACCCAGTACTTC. Protein product: CASSLPPGGLGQETQYF.

This clone was detected a few times. A much bigger clone sits one base away, suggesting this may be a read error. The chain couples TRBV29-1 to TRBJ2-3; D gene uncertain. CDR3 length: 13 residues. Trimming stripped 4 bases from V and 6 bases from J, with 14 bases between. Germline CDR1 is SQVTM and CDR2 is ANQGSEA. The CDR3 DNA sequence: TGCAGCGTTGGAGTGCCGGCGGCGGATACGCAGTATTTT. Amino acids: CSVGVPAADTQYF.

V is TRBV11-2 and J is TRBJ1-2; the D is unclear. CDR1 is SGHAT, CDR2 FQNNGV, per germline. V lost 2 bases, J lost 4 bases, and 8 bases lay in between. The CDR3 spans 13 residues. This chain's CDR3 is CASSLSEVYGYTF. In nucleotides, the CDR3 is TGTGCCAGCAGCTTAAGCGAAGTCTATGGCTACACCTTC.

The sample holds a few counts of this clone. The chain is built from TRBV6-1 and TRBJ1-2; TRBD1 might be the D (6 bases). Germline loops: CDR1 MNHNS, CDR2 SASEGT. This CDR3 has 15 residues. V was shortened by 7 bases and J by 3 bases, with 18 bases between the two germline ends. The CDR3 sequence is CASNGRVAGDYGYTF. Here the CDR3 DNA reads TGTGCCAGCAATGGACGGGTAGCAGGGGACTATGGCTACACCTTC.

This clone was detected many times. The gene calls are TRBV5-1 and TRBJ1-2; D possibly corresponds to TRBD1 (5 bases). The germline V gene has CDR1 SGHRS and CDR2 YFSETQ. The CDR3 has 14 residues. Trimming cost V 4 bases and J 4 bases, with 14 bases left between them. Here the CDR3 reads CASSLQWRGYGYTF. CDR3 DNA sequence: TGCGCCAGCAGCCTACAGTGGAGGGGCTATGGCTACACCTTC. Full variable domain (remainder filled in from reference TRBV5-1 and TRBJ1-2): KAGVTQTPRYLIKTRGQQVTLSCSPISGHRSVSWYQQTPGQGLQFLFEYFSETQRNKGNFPGRFSGRQFSNSRSEMNVSTLELGDSALYLCASSLQWRGYGYTFGSGTRLTVV.

In this sample, this clone turned up a few times. This chain connects TRBV28 to TRBJ1-6; a weak D match, TRBD1 (5 bases). V lost 6 bases to trimming and J lost 7 bases, with 19 bases between them. Germline lookup yields CDR1 MDHEN and CDR2 SYDVKM. There are 16 residues in the CDR3. The CDR3 sequence: CASRPGDGRGNSPLHF. CDR3 DNA: TGTGCCAGCAGGCCCGGGGACGGCCGGGGGAATTCACCCCTCCACTTT.

The CDR3 reads CASSQTGRKGSYEQYF. In DNA form, the CDR3 reads TGCGCCAGCAGCCAGACAGGCCGGAAGGGTTCCTACGAGCAGTACTTC. The chain employs TRBV5-1 and TRBJ2-7, with D maybe TRBD1 (6 bases). CDR1 and CDR2 from the germline V gene are SGHRS and YFSETQ. This CDR3 comprises 16 residues. V was pared by 4 bases and J by 1 base, with 18 bases between.

The V and J genes are TRBV30 and TRBJ1-4; the D gene is possibly TRBD1 (5 bases). The length of the CDR3 is 15 residues. Germline V gene data show CDR1 as GTSNPN and CDR2 as SVGIG (reference sequence). V lost 3 bases and J 8 bases, leaving 19 bases between the germline ends. The CDR3 loop is CAWSAVLGRKEKLFF. CDR3 nucleotide sequence: TGTGCCTGGAGCGCCGTGTTGGGGCGAAAAGAAAAACTGTTTTTT. The full variable domain, rest sourced from reference TRBV30 and TRBJ1-4, is SQTIHQWPATLVQPVGSPLSLECTVEGTSNPNLYWYRQAAGRGLQLLFYSVGIGQISSEVPQNLSASRPQDRQFILSSKKLLLSDSGFYLCAWSAVLGRKEKLFFGSGTQLSVL.